Below, 27 T cell receptor beta chains from the same sample are listed, as sequenced in a study of OX40 agonist ivuxolimab in advanced cancers. Assay used: immunoSEQ multiplex PCR; TCRdb lists only in-frame clones, some missing. The sample includes 60,000 to 85,000 clones, approximately 87% of them seen just once. The sequencing used CD4+ or CD8+ T cells sorted from blood, collected in a trial of the OX40 agonist ivuxolimab. These receptors came from an adult with an advanced solid tumor such as melanoma, head and neck, liver or kidney cancer.

J is TRBJ1-4 and V is TRBV30; no reliable D call. CDR1 GTSNPN and CDR2 SVGIG come from the germline V gene (reference sequence). V dropped 1 base and J dropped 6 bases, with 9 bases sitting between them. CDR3 length: 13 amino acids. This chain's CDR3 is CAWSGGIYEKLFF. CDR3 in DNA: TGTGCCTGGAGTGGGGGTATCTATGAAAAACTGTTTTTT. Using reference TRBV30 and TRBJ1-4 for the parts outside the CDR3, the full variable domain is SQTIHQWPATLVQPVGSPLSLECTVEGTSNPNLYWYRQAAGRGLQLLFYSVGIGQISSEVPQNLSASRPQDRQFILSSKKLLLSDSGFYLCAWSGGIYEKLFFGSGTQLSVL.

In this sample, this clone turned up a few times. Here the CDR3 reads CASSYSVREAFF. CDR3 nucleotides: TGTGCCAGCAGTTACTCGGTACGTGAGGCTTTCTTT. This rearrangement joins TRBV6-6 to TRBJ1-1; D uncertain. The CDR3 spans 12 residues. The ends were cut back, 0 bases at V and 11 bases at J, with 10 bases in the middle. Per the germline V gene, CDR1 is MNHNY and CDR2 is SVGAGI (reference sequence).

The gene calls are TRBV9 and TRBJ1-6, with 8 bases identical to TRBD1. The CDR3 consists of 17 residues. V gave up 2 bases and J gave up 4 bases; unmatched junction bases: 8. Germline CDR1 SGDLS, CDR2 YYNGEE. The CDR3 region is CASSVGQGRVYNSPLHF. The CDR3 DNA is TGTGCCAGCAGCGTCGGACAGGGAAGAGTGTATAATTCACCCCTCCACTTT.

The CDR3 bases are TGCAGCGTTGAGTATTATGGCTACACCTTC. Its translation is CSVEYYGYTF. This chain connects TRBV29-1 to TRBJ1-2; D call uncertain. This CDR3 is 10 amino acids long. V shed 3 bases and J shed 5 bases, with 4 bases lying between them. The germline V gene has CDR1 SQVTM and CDR2 ANQGSEA.

V is TRBV5-1 and J is TRBJ1-5; D possibly corresponds to TRBD1 (6 bases). This CDR3 is 14 amino acids long. Germline CDR1 SGHRS, CDR2 YFSETQ. The V end lost 4 bases, the J end lost 7 bases, and 15 bases lay between the germline ends. CDR3 region: CASSLDSPSQPQHF. In nucleotides, the CDR3 is TGCGCCAGCAGCCTGGACAGCCCCAGCCAGCCCCAGCATTTT.

This rearrangement joins TRBV7-2 to TRBJ1-1; D gene uncertain. Trimming removed 2 bases at V and 6 bases at J, with 7 bases between. Germline CDR1 and CDR2: SGHTA and FQGNSA. The CDR3 spans 12 residues. The CDR3 loop reads CASSLWGSEAFF. The CDR3, as DNA: TGTGCCAGCAGCTTATGGGGATCTGAAGCTTTCTTT.

This clone came up once. This chain uses TRBV7-8 with TRBJ2-3, with 7 bases that match TRBD2. CDR1 is SGHVS, CDR2 FQNEAQ, per germline. V trimming: 3 bases; J trimming: 5 bases; junction bases outside the gene matches: 8. This CDR3 region has 15 residues. CDR3 in amino acids: CASSFRDWGGDTQYF. In nucleotides, the CDR3 is TGTGCCAGCAGCTTCCGGGACTGGGGGGGAGATACGCAGTATTTT.

The rearrangement links TRBV6-6 to TRBJ1-3; D is ambiguous. This CDR3 has 14 amino acids. The V gene's germline CDR1 is MNHNY and CDR2 SVGAGI (reference sequence). Trimming took off 7 bases at V and 0 bases at J, with 10 bases between the two ends. This CDR3 reads CASMARSSGNTIYF. The CDR3 region has the DNA TGTGCCAGCATGGCCAGGAGCTCTGGAAACACCATATATTTT.

This chain joins TRBV9 and TRBJ1-5; unclear D gene. This CDR3 contains 13 residues. Trimming shortened V by 0 bases and J by 9 bases, and 10 bases separated the two germline ends. Germline CDR1 and CDR2: SGDLS and YYNGEE. As DNA, the CDR3 is TGTGCCAGCAGCGTAGGGCCGGATACGCCCCAGCATTTT. Amino acid sequence: CASSVGPDTPQHF.

The rearrangement links TRBV27 to TRBJ1-1; D remains unclear. This CDR3 has 16 amino acids. Deletions cut 6 bases from V and 1 base from J, with 18 bases between. Germline values: CDR1 MNHEY, CDR2 SMNVEV (reference sequence). Here the CDR3 reads CASSQSLFRQNTEAFF. Here the CDR3 DNA reads TGTGCCAGCAGCCAAAGTCTTTTCCGACAGAACACTGAAGCTTTCTTT.

This clone was counted once. CDR3 loop: CASSLEGRHYEQYF. CDR3 coding DNA: TGTGCCAGCAGCTTGGAGGGCAGACACTACGAGCAGTACTTC. J is TRBJ2-7 and V is TRBV5-5; D is uncertain. Trimming stripped 0 bases from V and 3 bases from J, with 10 bases between. Per germline, CDR1 SGHKS and CDR2 YYEKEE (reference sequence). CDR3 size: 14 residues.

CDR3 DNA: TGCGCCAGCAGTGAGATAGCTAGCGGGAGTTACGAGCAGTACTTC. Encoded protein: CASSEIASGSYEQYF. The V gene is TRBV10-2, the J gene TRBJ2-7, with 10 nucleotides matching TRBD2. J gave up 4 bases and V 2 bases, and 5 bases lay outside the gene matches. This CDR3 has 15 residues. The germline V gene has CDR1 WSHSY and CDR2 SAAADI.

This chain links TRBV10-3 with TRBJ2-7; the D call may be TRBD1 or TRBD2 (6 bases each). V gave up 6 bases and J gave up 3 bases, with 12 bases separating them. The CDR3 consists of 13 residues. The germline V gene has CDR1 ENHRY and CDR2 SYGVKD. CDR3 in DNA: TGTGCCATCAGACAGGGCGGGGACTACGAGCAGTACTTC. This sequence encodes CAIRQGGDYEQYF.

This clone was detected once. This rearrangement joins TRBV10-3 to TRBJ1-1, with D uncertain. CDR3 length: 12 amino acids. V was pared by 4 bases and J by 10 bases, with 13 bases between. The germline V gene has CDR1 ENHRY and CDR2 SYGVKD. The CDR3 region has the DNA TGTGCCATCAGTGGGACTGGCGGTAGAGCTTTCTTT. Translated, it gives CAISGTGGRAFF.

CDR3 sequence (DNA): TGTGCCAGCAGTGAAGCTATCCTACTCGGGACCTACACTGAAGCTTTCTTT. This sequence encodes CASSEAILLGTYTEAFF. The chain has TRBV6-1 and TRBJ1-1, with D perhaps TRBD1 (5 bases). V lost 0 bases and J 3 bases, leaving 17 bases between the germline ends. Germline V gives CDR1 MNHNS, CDR2 SASEGT. The CDR3 is 17 amino acids.

V usage is TRBV9 and J usage is TRBJ2-5; D is perhaps TRBD2 (6 bases). The germline V gene has CDR1 SGDLS and CDR2 YYNGEE. This CDR3 contains 15 residues. Trimming removed 3 bases at V and 2 bases at J, with 14 bases between. CDR3 in DNA: TGTGCCAGCAGCGCAGAGGGGAGGAGGCAAGAGACCCAGTACTTC. Amino acid sequence: CASSAEGRRQETQYF.

This rearrangement joins TRBV7-2 to TRBJ1-4; D ambiguous. Germline lookup yields CDR1 SGHTA and CDR2 FQGNSA. Between the trimmed V and J ends, which lost 3 bases and 3 bases, there was a span of 8 bases. The CDR3 extends over 14 amino acids. The CDR3 sequence: CASSFGRSNEKLFF. The CDR3 bases are TGTGCCAGCAGCTTTGGACGTTCTAATGAAAAACTGTTTTTT. Full variable domain (remainder filled in from reference TRBV7-2 and TRBJ1-4): GAGVSQSPSNKVTEKGKDVELRCDPISGHTALYWYRQSLGQGLEFLIYFQGNSAPDKSGLPSDRFSAERTGGSVSTLTIQRTQQEDSAVYLCASSFGRSNEKLFFGSGTQLSVL.

This rearrangement joins TRBV5-6 to TRBJ2-5; D is perhaps TRBD1 or TRBD2 (5 bases each). The J call may be wrong; the DNA end is better matched by TRBJ2-7. Germline CDR1 reads SGHDT; CDR2 reads YYEEEE. The CDR3 sequence is 15 residues long. The CDR3 loop reads CASSLLGESSYEQYF. The CDR3 DNA reads TGTGCCAGCAGCTTGCTGGGGGAAAGCTCCTACGAGCAGTACTTC.

The genes are TRBV6-1 and TRBJ1-4; D is unclear. The ends were cut back, 8 bases at V and 3 bases at J, with 13 bases in the middle. The V gene's germline CDR1 is MNHNS and CDR2 SASEGT. The CDR3 loop spans 14 amino acids. The CDR3 sequence: CASVGSAANEKLFF. DNA for the CDR3: TGTGCCAGCGTAGGGTCGGCGGCTAATGAAAAACTGTTTTTT.

The V and J genes are TRBV4-1 and TRBJ2-3, with TRBD2 identical over 9 bases. Germline CDR1 MGHRA, CDR2 YSYEKL. The trim removed 0 bases at V and 3 bases at J, leaving 13 bases unmatched. The CDR3 is 19 residues long. CDR3 region: CASSQDWGFLAGETDTQYF. CDR3 nucleotides: TGCGCCAGCAGCCAAGACTGGGGATTCTTAGCGGGGGAGACAGATACGCAGTATTTT.

The chain combines TRBV28 with TRBJ2-7, with unresolved D. The germline V gene has CDR1 MDHEN and CDR2 SYDVKM. There are 11 residues in the CDR3. V was pared by 5 bases and J by 6 bases, with 8 bases between. In nucleotides, the CDR3 is TGTGCCAGCAGTGGGCGGTCCGAGCAGTACTTC. Amino acid sequence: CASSGRSEQYF.

This sequence joins TRBV5-4 and TRBJ1-4, with unresolved D. The CDR3 loop spans 13 amino acids. Germline CDR1 reads SGHNT; CDR2 reads YYREEE (reference sequence). Trimming shortened V by 0 bases and J by 8 bases, and 8 bases separated the two germline ends. The CDR3 coding sequence is TGTGCCAGCAGCTTGGGGCCGCTCGAAAAACTGTTTTTT. This translates into CASSLGPLEKLFF.

The chain employs TRBV11-2 and TRBJ2-5; TRBD2 agrees at 7 bases. The CDR3 length is 14 residues. Germline CDR1 and CDR2: SGHAT and FQNNGV. After removal of 1 base from V and 2 bases from J, the junction contained 1 base not matched to a gene. CDR3 in amino acids: CASSLVGLQETQYF. The CDR3 DNA reads TGTGCCAGCAGCTTAGTGGGACTACAAGAGACCCAGTACTTC.

This chain joins TRBV10-2 and TRBJ1-3; maybe TRBD1 (5 bases). Per the germline V gene, CDR1 is WSHSY and CDR2 is SAAADI. Trimming shortened V by 8 bases and J by 7 bases, and 12 bases separated the two germline ends. The CDR3 contains 12 residues. CDR3 DNA: TGCGCCAGCGGGGGGGTGCCGAACACCATATATTTT. Protein product: CASGGVPNTIYF.

The chain joins TRBV6-5 to TRBJ1-5; 7 bases are a match to TRBD1. The ends lost 6 bases at V and 4 bases at J; junction bases unmatched: 9. CDR1 and CDR2 (germline): MNHEY, SVGAGI. This CDR3 comprises 15 residues. The CDR3 bases are TGTGCCAGCAGCAGGGGGAGCGGCAATAATCAGCCCCAGCATTTT. It yields the protein CASSRGSGNNQPQHF.

The chain is built from TRBV11-2 and TRBJ2-3; D perhaps matches TRBD2 (6 bases). The length of the CDR3 is 14 residues. Germline CDR1 SGHAT, CDR2 FQNNGV. The V end was cut by 5 bases, the J end by 6 bases, with 15 bases between. In DNA, the CDR3 is TGTGCCAGCAGCCAAGACGGGAGAGTGGATACGCAGTATTTT. Its translation: CASSQDGRVDTQYF.

The V call is TRBV10-2, the J call TRBJ2-3, with 14 positions matching TRBD2. The V segment lost 5 bases and the J segment 5 bases; nucleotides outside the gene matches: 12. This CDR3 spans 18 amino acids. Germline CDR1 WSHSY, CDR2 SAAADI. The CDR3 here is CASSLPGLAGVLGDTQYF. CDR3 in DNA: TGCGCCAGCAGTTTACCGGGACTAGCGGGAGTTTTGGGAGATACGCAGTATTTT.